The rows below give T cell receptor beta chains drawn from one sample of a study of CD8 T cells in ankylosing spondylitis. One entry per CDR3 protein, called by TCRdb with MiXCR from the 5' RACE reads. The table records 350,000 to 450,000 distinct CDR3 sequences, about 24% of them present only once. Sequencing was done on a sample of blood, either unsorted or a sorted T cell fraction (not recorded which). The receptors shown here come from a male donor with ankylosing spondylitis. CDR3s leave out the opening cysteine and the closing phenylalanine or tryptophan. D genes are given only for firm matches. Size tells how often a clone was seen (once, few, many) or the class of an expanded clone, and some rows leave it out.

>.|TRBV27|11|.|TRBJ1-1
ASRQAGGLEAF
>TRBD2|TRBV20-1|12|few|TRBJ2-3
SAPTSGNTDTQY
>TRBD2|TRBV7-8|15|.|TRBJ2-3
ASSLLGSGDNTDTQY
>.|TRBV27|12|.|TRBJ2-7
ASSLGQGFYEQY
>TRBD1|TRBV12-3/TRBV12-4|11|.|TRBJ2-7
ASSLHTGGEQY
>.|TRBV5-1|14|.|TRBJ2-1
ASSLEGAGSGSEQF
>.|TRBV5-1|12|few|TRBJ2-3
ASSPTVYTDTQY
>TRBD1|TRBV5-1|14|.|TRBJ2-1
ASSFSSTTGVREQF
>TRBD1|TRBV2|11|many|TRBJ2-1
APGTGGYNEQF
>.|TRBV5-1|11|.|TRBJ2-7
ASSSGVRYEQY
>TRBD1|TRBV20-1|15|.|TRBJ1-2
SARSRTGGLTYYGYT
>.|TRBV3-1|13|few|TRBJ1-5
ASSQGDYSNQPQH
>.|TRBV29-1|13|few|TRBJ2-1
SVDATGLGDNEQF
>TRBD2|TRBV20-1|15|.|TRBJ2-1
SAREPRRGSSYNEQF
>TRBD2|TRBV7-9|13|few|TRBJ2-3
ASSSASGVTDTQY
>.|TRBV12-3/TRBV12-4|12|few|TRBJ2-1
ASSPVVPYNEQF
>.|TRBV12-3/TRBV12-4|11|.|TRBJ2-2
ASSLGQPGELF
>.|TRBV5-1|15|few|TRBJ2-1
ASSLISPSSSYNEQF
>.|TRBV4-2|13|many|TRBJ2-5
ASSQEDRTAETQY
>TRBD1|TRBV20-1|11|.|TRBJ1-2
SATTGGDYGYT
>TRBD2|TRBV7-9|15|many|TRBJ2-1
ASSLGTSGSSYNEQF
>.|TRBV20-1|14|few|TRBJ2-3
SAGLSLSGGGDTQY
>TRBD2|TRBV7-2|14|.|TRBJ2-5
ASSRTRSGREETQY
>.|TRBV6-1|10|few|TRBJ1-1
ASSEFATEAF
>.|TRBV12-3/TRBV12-4|10|many|TRBJ1-5
ASSLEGKPQH
>.|TRBV12-3/TRBV12-4|13|.|TRBJ2-7
ASSPGPREGYEQY
>TRBD1|TRBV2|11|.|TRBJ2-7
ASSSTGAHEQY